These T cell receptor beta chains were read from a single sample in a study of identical twins. TCRdb itself ran the 5' RACE reads through MiXCR, one entry per CDR3 protein. The sample shows 400,000 to 600,000 distinct CDR3 sequences, approximately 20% of them seen only once. These records were also assigned to another study, of yellow fever vaccine responses in identical twins.

The source material was CD4+ T cells sorted from blood. All receptors derive from a woman aged 18-29 years in good health. Both conserved end residues are part of each CDR3. D genes are given only for firm matches. Size tells how often a clone was seen (once, few, many) or the class of an expanded clone, and some rows leave it out.

cdr3_length,j_call,clone_size,v_call,d_call,cdr3_aa,cdr3_nt
13,TRBJ2-3,-,TRBV5-1,TRBD2,CASSSRGADTQYF,TGCGCCAGCAGCTCTCGGGGGGCAGATACGCAGTATTTT
11,TRBJ2-1,few,TRBV6-5,-,CASTQGGVQFF,TGTGCCAGCACCCAAGGAGGAGTCCAGTTCTTC
15,TRBJ2-3,-,TRBV12-3/TRBV12-4,TRBD2,CASKTLAGYMDTQYF,TGTGCCAGCAAAACACTAGCGGGGTATATGGATACGCAGTATTTT
13,TRBJ2-5,-,TRBV7-8,TRBD2,CASTGRGSETQYF,TGTGCCAGCACAGGGCGGGGGAGTGAGACCCAGTACTTC
14,TRBJ2-1,-,TRBV12-3/TRBV12-4,-,CASSLRDYYNEQFF,TGTGCCAGCAGTTTAAGAGACTACTACAATGAGCAGTTCTTC
18,TRBJ2-1,few,TRBV11-1,TRBD2,CASSLGRLAGLIRNEQFF,TGTGCCAGCAGCTTAGGTCGACTAGCGGGTTTGATTAGGAATGAGCAGTTCTTC
15,TRBJ1-2,-,TRBV19,-,CASSIGQETNYGYTF,TGTGCCAGTAGTATAGGACAGGAAACTAACTATGGCTACACCTTC
13,TRBJ1-3,-,TRBV11-3,-,CASSLGGPNTIYF,TGTGCCAGCAGCCTTGGAGGACCAAACACCATATATTTT
12,TRBJ1-2,-,TRBV7-9,-,CASSLATPGVTF,TGTGCCAGCAGCTTAGCCACCCCCGGAGTCACCTTC
15,TRBJ2-2,-,TRBV6-2/TRBV6-3,-,CASSYMGALAGELFF,TGTGCCAGCAGTTACATGGGGGCTTTGGCCGGGGAGCTGTTTTTT
14,TRBJ1-5,-,TRBV10-3,-,CATGTGEANQPQHF,TGTGCCACCGGGACGGGAGAGGCTAATCAGCCCCAGCATTTT
11,TRBJ1-1,-,TRBV6-5,-,CASREKTEAFF,TGTGCCAGCAGAGAGAAGACTGAAGCTTTCTTT
17,TRBJ2-6,-,TRBV3-1,-,CASSQISGISGANVLTF,TGTGCCAGCAGCCAAATTTCGGGAATCTCTGGGGCCAACGTCCTGACTTTC
15,TRBJ2-1,-,TRBV5-1,TRBD1,CASSLVTGGNNEQFF,TGCGCCAGCAGCTTGGTGACAGGGGGGAACAATGAGCAGTTCTTC
12,TRBJ1-2,once,TRBV20-1,-,CSASGLGYGYTF,TGCAGTGCTTCCGGACTGGGCTATGGCTACACCTTC
16,TRBJ2-2,few,TRBV5-1,TRBD2,CASSGGLAPGVGELFF,TGCGCCAGCAGCGGGGGACTAGCGCCCGGGGTCGGGGAGCTGTTTTTT
13,TRBJ1-1,many,TRBV25-1,TRBD1,CASRDRVSTEAFF,TGTGCCAGCAGGGACAGGGTCAGCACTGAAGCTTTCTTT
14,TRBJ2-1,many,TRBV12-3/TRBV12-4,-,CASFPLTSYNEQFF,TGTGCCAGCTTCCCCCTAACCTCCTACAATGAGCAGTTCTTC
13,TRBJ1-1,few,TRBV6-2/TRBV6-3,-,CASRKQMNTEAFF,TGTGCCAGCAGAAAACAGATGAACACTGAAGCTTTCTTT
14,TRBJ1-5,-,TRBV6-1,-,CASSEEDRNQPQHF,TGTGCCAGCAGTGAAGAGGACCGAAATCAGCCCCAGCATTTT
17,TRBJ2-1,-,TRBV6-4,TRBD2,CASSDSRTSAAYNEQFF,TGTGCCAGCAGTGACTCGAGGACTAGCGCGGCCTACAATGAGCAGTTCTTC
12,TRBJ2-2,-,TRBV28,-,CASSGAGGELFF,TGTGCCAGCAGTGGGGCAGGCGGGGAGCTGTTTTTT
15,TRBJ2-1,-,TRBV15,-,CATSRDRLGGHEQFF,TGTGCCACCAGCAGAGATCGTCTGGGGGGCCATGAGCAGTTCTTC
14,TRBJ1-1,-,TRBV3-1,TRBD1,CASSHDRGHTEAFF,TGTGCCAGCAGCCACGACAGGGGGCACACTGAAGCTTTCTTT
16,TRBJ2-7,-,TRBV5-1,-,CASSPDPTGSSYEQYF,TGCGCCAGCAGCCCCGACCCGACGGGTAGCTCCTACGAGCAGTACTTC
15,TRBJ2-1,-,TRBV2,TRBD2,CASRFGTSGYNEQFF,TGTGCCAGCAGATTCGGGACTAGCGGCTACAATGAGCAGTTCTTC
14,TRBJ2-2,many,TRBV12-3/TRBV12-4,TRBD1,CATTGTGVAGELFF,TGTGCCACCACCGGGACAGGGGTGGCCGGGGAGCTGTTTTTT
13,TRBJ2-3,-,TRBV20-1,-,CSARRSGTDTQYF,TGCAGTGCTAGAAGGTCAGGCACAGATACGCAGTATTTT
15,TRBJ1-2,-,TRBV5-1,-,CASSLGKVLGVGYTF,TGCGCCAGCAGCTTGGGTAAAGTTTTAGGGGTTGGCTACACCTTC
22,TRBJ2-1,-,TRBV5-6,-,CASSLSWPYRRGSRDPTNEQFF,TGTGCCAGCAGCTTATCTTGGCCGTATAGAAGGGGGAGTCGGGATCCAACCAATGAGCAGTTCTTC
14,TRBJ2-1,-,TRBV7-3,TRBD1,CASSLTGTGGEQFF,TGTGCCAGCAGCCTAACCGGGACAGGGGGTGAGCAGTTCTTC
14,TRBJ2-1,-,TRBV5-1,TRBD2,CASSSGGVGNEQFF,TGCGCCAGTTCTAGCGGGGGTGTTGGGAATGAGCAGTTCTTC
17,TRBJ2-1,few,TRBV3-1,TRBD2,CASSKPKLAATYNEQFF,TGTGCCAGCAGCAAACCCAAACTAGCGGCTACCTACAATGAGCAGTTCTTC
15,TRBJ2-5,-,TRBV2,TRBD2,CASSESSGRVETQYF,TGTGCCAGCAGTGAGTCTAGCGGGAGAGTGGAGACCCAGTACTTC
14,TRBJ2-1,few,TRBV7-9,-,CASSLSSDFNEQFF,TGTGCCAGCAGCTTATCCAGTGACTTCAATGAGCAGTTCTTC
16,TRBJ2-2,-,TRBV7-8,-,CASSFSGYTNTGELFF,TGTGCCAGCAGCTTTTCTGGCTACACGAACACCGGGGAGCTGTTTTTT
14,TRBJ1-1,-,TRBV21-1,-,CASSLWGGLPEAFF,TGTGCCAGCAGCTTATGGGGGGGGCTCCCTGAAGCTTTCTTT
15,TRBJ2-1,-,TRBV5-1,TRBD1,CASRVTGASYNEQFF,TGCGCCAGCAGGGTAACAGGGGCCTCCTACAATGAGCAGTTCTTC
15,TRBJ1-1,-,TRBV20-1,TRBD1,CSARDLDQGVTEAFF,TGCAGTGCTAGAGATTTAGATCAGGGGGTTACTGAAGCTTTCTTT
16,TRBJ2-3,-,TRBV5-1,TRBD2,CASSFWTSGNADTQYF,TGCGCCAGCAGCTTCTGGACTAGCGGGAATGCAGATACGCAGTATTTT
13,TRBJ2-1,-,TRBV7-6,-,CASSLTSWGEQFF,TGTGCCAGCAGCTTAACTAGTTGGGGTGAGCAGTTCTTC
14,TRBJ2-3,many,TRBV12-3/TRBV12-4,TRBD1,CASSPGQGADTQYF,TGTGCCAGCAGTCCGGGACAGGGGGCAGATACGCAGTATTTT
15,TRBJ2-2,few,TRBV12-3/TRBV12-4,TRBD2,CASSKREGMTGELFF,TGTGCCAGCAGTAAGCGGGAGGGGATGACCGGGGAGCTGTTTTTT
15,TRBJ2-7,-,TRBV18,TRBD1,CASSPPGQGAAEQYF,TGTGCCAGCTCACCACCGGGACAGGGGGCCGCCGAGCAGTACTTC